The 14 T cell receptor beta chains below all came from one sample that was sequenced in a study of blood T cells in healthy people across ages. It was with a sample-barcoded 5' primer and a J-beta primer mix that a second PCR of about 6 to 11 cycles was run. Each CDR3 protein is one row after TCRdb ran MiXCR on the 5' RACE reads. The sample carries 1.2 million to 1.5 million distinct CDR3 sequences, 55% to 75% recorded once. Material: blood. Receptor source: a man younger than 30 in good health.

CDR3 sequence reads: CASSSATFASSTDTQYF. CDR3 bases: TGTGCCAGCAGCTCAGCCACCTTTGCGTCTAGCACAGATACGCAGTATTTT. The rearrangement links TRBV6-6 to TRBJ2-3; D gene ambiguous. The V end was cut by 6 bases, the J end by 0 bases, with 19 bases between. Germline V gene lookup returns CDR1 MNHNY and CDR2 SVGAGI (reference sequence). The CDR3 length is 17 residues.

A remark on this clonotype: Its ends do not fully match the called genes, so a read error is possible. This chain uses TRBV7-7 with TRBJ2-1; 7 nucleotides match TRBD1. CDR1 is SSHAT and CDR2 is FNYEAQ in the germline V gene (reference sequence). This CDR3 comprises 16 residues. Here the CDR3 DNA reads TGTGCTAGCAGTACGGATACAGGGGTTTCCTACAATGAGCAGTTCTTC. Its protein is CASSTDTGVSYNEQFF. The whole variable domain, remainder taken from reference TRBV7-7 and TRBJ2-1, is GAGVSQSPRYKVTKRGQDVTLRCDPISSHATLYWYQQALGQGPEFLTYFNYEAQPDKSGLPSDRFSAERPEGSISTLTIQRTEQRDSAMYRCASSTDTGVSYNEQFFGPGTRLTVL.

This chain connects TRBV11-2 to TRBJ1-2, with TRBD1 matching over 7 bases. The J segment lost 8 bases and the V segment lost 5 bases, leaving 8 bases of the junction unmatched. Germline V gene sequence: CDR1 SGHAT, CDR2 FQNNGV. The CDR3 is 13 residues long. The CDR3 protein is CASSATGRGGYTF. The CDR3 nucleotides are TGTGCCAGCAGCGCGACAGGGCGGGGAGGCTACACCTTC.

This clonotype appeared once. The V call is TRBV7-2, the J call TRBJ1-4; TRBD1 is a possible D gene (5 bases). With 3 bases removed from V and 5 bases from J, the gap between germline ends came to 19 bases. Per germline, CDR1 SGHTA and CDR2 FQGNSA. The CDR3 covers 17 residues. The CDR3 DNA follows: TGTGCCAGCAGCTTGATGGGGCAGGCACGAGGAAATGAAAAACTGTTTTTT. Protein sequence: CASSLMGQARGNEKLFF.

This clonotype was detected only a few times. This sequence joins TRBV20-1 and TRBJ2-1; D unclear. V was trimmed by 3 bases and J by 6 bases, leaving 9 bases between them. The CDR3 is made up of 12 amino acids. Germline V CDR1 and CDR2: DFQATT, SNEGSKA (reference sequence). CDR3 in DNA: TGCAGTGCTAGGGTCCCAGCCAATGAGCAGTTCTTC. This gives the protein CSARVPANEQFF.

The CDR3: CSRHRGLDGGEQFF. The CDR3 region has the DNA TGCAGTCGACACAGGGGACTAGATGGGGGTGAGCAGTTCTTC. J is TRBJ2-1 and V is TRBV20-1; a weak D match, TRBD2 (8 bases). V was clipped by 8 bases and J by 9 bases, with 23 bases between them. Germline assignment: CDR1 DFQATT and CDR2 SNEGSKA (reference sequence). This CDR3 contains 14 residues.

The CDR3 spells CASRGQAYEQYF. In nucleotides, the CDR3 is TGTGCCAGCCGGGGGCAGGCCTACGAGCAGTACTTC. The chain links TRBV12-3 or TRBV12-4 to TRBJ2-7; D may match TRBD1 or TRBD2 (6 bases each). V lost 8 bases and J lost 2, with 10 bases in between. This CDR3 spans 12 amino acids.

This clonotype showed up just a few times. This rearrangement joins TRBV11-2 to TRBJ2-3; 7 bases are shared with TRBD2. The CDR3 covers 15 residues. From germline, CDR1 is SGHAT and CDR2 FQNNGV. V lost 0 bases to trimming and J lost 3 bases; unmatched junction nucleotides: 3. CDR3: CASSLEGGPTDTQYF. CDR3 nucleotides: TGTGCCAGCAGCTTAGAGGGAGGGCCTACAGATACGCAGTATTTT.

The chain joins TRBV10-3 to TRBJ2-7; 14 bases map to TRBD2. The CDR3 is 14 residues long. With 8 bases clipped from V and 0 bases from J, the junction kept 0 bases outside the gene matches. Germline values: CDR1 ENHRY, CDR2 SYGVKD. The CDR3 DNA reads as TGTGCCATCGGGACTAGCGGGAGCTCCTACGAGCAGTACTTC. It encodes CAIGTSGSSYEQYF.

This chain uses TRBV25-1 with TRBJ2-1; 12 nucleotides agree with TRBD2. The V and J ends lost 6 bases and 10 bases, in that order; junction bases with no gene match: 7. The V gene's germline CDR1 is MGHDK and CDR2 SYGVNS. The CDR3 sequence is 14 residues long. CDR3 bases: TGTGCCAGCAGCTCTAGCGGGGGGGCCATCGAGCAGTTCTTC. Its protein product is CASSSSGGAIEQFF.

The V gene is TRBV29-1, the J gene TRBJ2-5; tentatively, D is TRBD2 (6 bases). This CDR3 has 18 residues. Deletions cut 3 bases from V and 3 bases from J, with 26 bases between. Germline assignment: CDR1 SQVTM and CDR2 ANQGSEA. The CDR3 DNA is TGCAGCGTTGAGTGGGCGGACTACAAGGAGGGTGGGGAAGAGACCCAGTACTTC. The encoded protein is CSVEWADYKEGGEETQYF. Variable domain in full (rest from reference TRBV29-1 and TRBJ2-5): SAVISQKPSRDICQRGTSLTIQCQVDSQVTMMFWYRQQPGQSLTLIATANQGSEATYESGFVIDKFPISRPNLTFSTLTVSNMSPEDSSIYLCSVEWADYKEGGEETQYFGPGTRLLVL.

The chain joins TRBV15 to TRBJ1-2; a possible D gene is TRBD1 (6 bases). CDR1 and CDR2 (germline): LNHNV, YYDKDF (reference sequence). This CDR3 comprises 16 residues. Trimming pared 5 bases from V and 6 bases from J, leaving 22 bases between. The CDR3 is CATSGGDKRGSHGYTF. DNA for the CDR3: TGTGCCACCAGCGGGGGCGATAAGAGGGGGAGTCATGGCTACACCTTC. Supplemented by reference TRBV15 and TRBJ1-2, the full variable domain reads DAMVIQNPRYQVTQFGKPVTLSCSQTLNHNVMYWYQQKSSQAPKLLFHYYDKDFNNEADTPDNFQSRRPNTSFCFLDIRSPGLGDTAMYLCATSGGDKRGSHGYTFGSGTRLTVV.

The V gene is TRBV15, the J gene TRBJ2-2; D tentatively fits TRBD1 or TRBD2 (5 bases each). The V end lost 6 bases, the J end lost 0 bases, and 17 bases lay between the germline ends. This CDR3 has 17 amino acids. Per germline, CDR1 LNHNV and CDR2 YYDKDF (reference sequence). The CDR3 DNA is TGTGCCACCAGTCCAAACCCGGGACGAGCGAACACCGGGGAGCTGTTTTTT. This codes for CATSPNPGRANTGELFF.

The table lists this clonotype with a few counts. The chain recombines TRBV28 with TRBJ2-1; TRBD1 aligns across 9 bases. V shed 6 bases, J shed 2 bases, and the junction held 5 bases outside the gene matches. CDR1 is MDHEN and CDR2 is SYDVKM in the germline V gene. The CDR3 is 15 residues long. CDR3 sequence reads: CASSWDRETYNEQFF. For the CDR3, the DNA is TGTGCCAGCAGCTGGGACAGGGAGACCTACAATGAGCAGTTCTTC.